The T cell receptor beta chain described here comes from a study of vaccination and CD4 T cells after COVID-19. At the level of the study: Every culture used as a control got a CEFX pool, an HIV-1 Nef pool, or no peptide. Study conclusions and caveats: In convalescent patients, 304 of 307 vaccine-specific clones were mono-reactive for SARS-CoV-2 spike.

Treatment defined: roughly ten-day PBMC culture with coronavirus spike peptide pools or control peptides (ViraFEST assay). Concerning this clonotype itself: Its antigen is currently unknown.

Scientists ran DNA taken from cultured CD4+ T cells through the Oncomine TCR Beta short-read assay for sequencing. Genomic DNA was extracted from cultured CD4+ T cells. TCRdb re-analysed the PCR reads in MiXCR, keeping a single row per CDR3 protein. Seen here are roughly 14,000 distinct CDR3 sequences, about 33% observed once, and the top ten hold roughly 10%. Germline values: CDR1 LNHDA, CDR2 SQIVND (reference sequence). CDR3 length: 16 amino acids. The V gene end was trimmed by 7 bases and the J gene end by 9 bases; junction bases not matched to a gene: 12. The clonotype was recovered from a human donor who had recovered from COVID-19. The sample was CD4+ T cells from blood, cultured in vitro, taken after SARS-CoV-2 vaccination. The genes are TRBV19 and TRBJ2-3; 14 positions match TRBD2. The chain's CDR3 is CASTPLGLAGAGTQYF. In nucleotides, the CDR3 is TGTGCCAGTACCCCCCTGGGACTAGCGGGAGCCGGCACGCAGTATTTT.